This T cell receptor beta chain derives from a study of PD-L1 blockade in urothelial cancer. Study-level findings and limits: When measured at 3 weeks, tumor-associated blood clones expanded more in durable-benefit patients. Below-median pretreatment blood TCR clonality was a predictor of better survival.

A few counts support this clone. As yet, its antigen is unknown. Sequenced by immunoSEQ multiplex PCR; TCRdb stores in-frame clones only, minus some. The repertoire holds around 62,000 clones, about 90% seen once, with approximately 11% in the top ten. The V and J ends lost 5 bases and 7 bases respectively, with 18 bases between them. The germline gives CDR1 SEHNR, CDR2 FQNEAQ (reference sequence). The CDR3 extends over 15 amino acids. Time point meaning: peripheral blood 6 weeks after treatment start. This TCR came from a man between 60 and 75 years old with urothelial cancer. V gene TRBV7-9 combines with J gene TRBJ2-1; D not resolved. Sequencing used PBMCs, obtained around atezolizumab (anti-PD-L1) treatment. This CDR3 reads CASSPKVRVSNEQFF. The CDR3 nucleotides are TGTGCCAGCAGCCCAAAGGTCCGGGTCTCGAATGAGCAGTTCTTC.